These 32 T cell receptor beta chains were all obtained from the same sample, sequenced in a study of blood T cells in healthy people across ages. PCR was performed a second time for about 7 to 12 cycles using a sample-barcoded 5' primer and a J-beta primer mix. Via MiXCR, TCRdb re-called the 5' RACE reads, giving one row per CDR3 protein. The sample carries 650,000 to 900,000 distinct CDR3 sequences, about 62% recorded once. The sequencing sample was made of blood. The source is a man younger than 45 in good health.

The chain is built from TRBV12-3 or TRBV12-4 and TRBJ2-3, with D perhaps matching TRBD2 (7 bases). The CDR3 contains 11 residues. Between the trimmed V and J ends, which lost 8 bases and 7 bases, there was a span of 10 bases. The CDR3 sequence: CASRGAYTQYF. The CDR3, as DNA: TGTGCCAGCCGGGGGGCTTATACGCAGTATTTT.

The V gene is TRBV19, the J gene TRBJ2-4; no firm D call. The end of the DNA is better explained by TRBJ2-7, so the J call may be wrong. The CDR3 runs to 12 residues. In germline, CDR1 is LNHDA, CDR2 SQIVND (reference sequence). The CDR3 loop reads CASSIVGYEQYF. The CDR3, as DNA: TGTGCCAGTAGTATAGTGGGCTACGAGCAGTACTTC.

The chain is built from TRBV24-1 and TRBJ2-1; TRBD2 aligns across 16 bases. This CDR3 is 20 amino acids long. In germline, CDR1 is KGHDR, CDR2 SFDVKD. V gave up 3 bases and J gave up 0 bases; unmatched junction bases: 7. This CDR3 is CATSDRRGLAGGSSYNEQFF. DNA for the CDR3: TGTGCCACCAGTGATCGTAGGGGACTAGCGGGGGGGAGCTCCTACAATGAGCAGTTCTTC.

This chain connects TRBV30 to TRBJ2-7; a weak D match, TRBD2 (6 bases). Looked up from germline, CDR1 is GTSNPN and CDR2 is SVGIG (reference sequence). This CDR3 has 13 residues. The V end lost 2 bases, the J end lost 2 bases, and 10 bases lay between the germline ends. CDR3 sequence: CAWSRDLAYEQYF. DNA of the CDR3: TGTGCCTGGAGTCGGGACTTGGCCTACGAGCAGTACTTC.

This clonotype came up once. The J gene is TRBJ2-5, the V gene TRBV6-6; D is perhaps TRBD1 or TRBD2 (5 bases each). Germline loops: CDR1 MNHNY, CDR2 SVGAGI (reference sequence). The V and J ends lost 0 bases and 4 bases respectively, with 9 bases between them. The length of the CDR3 is 14 residues. The chain's CDR3 is CASSYSSGAETQYF. CDR3 sequence (DNA): TGTGCCAGCAGTTACTCGTCCGGGGCAGAGACCCAGTACTTC.

This clonotype was seen a few times. The chain couples TRBV6-5 to TRBJ2-7; no clear D gene. The J call is doubtful: the DNA matches TRBJ2-5 better. The CDR3 sequence is 13 residues long. The germline gives CDR1 MNHEY, CDR2 SVGAGI. In nucleotides, the CDR3 is TGTGCCAGCAGTTACTCGAGTTCGGAGACCCAGTACTTC. As protein: CASSYSSSETQYF.

For the CDR3, the DNA is TGCGCCAGCAGCCAAGATCCGAGGGGTCCCTGGGACGAGCAGTACTTC. Residues: CASSQDPRGPWDEQYF. This chain uses TRBV4-3 with TRBJ2-5, with D possibly called TRBD1 or TRBD2 (5 bases each). Gene TRBJ2-7 matches the end of the DNA better, so the J call may be wrong. Looked up from germline, CDR1 is LGHNA and CDR2 is YSLEER. This CDR3 is 16 amino acids long.

The J gene is TRBJ2-1, the V gene TRBV15; a possible D gene is TRBD1 (5 bases). The CDR3 contains 14 residues. The V gene's germline CDR1 is LNHNV and CDR2 YYDKDF (reference sequence). The V end lost 2 bases, the J end lost 8 bases, and 13 bases lay between the germline ends. CDR3 nucleotides: TGTGCCACCAGCAGACAGGGAATCTATCATGAGCAGTTCTTC. This gives the protein CATSRQGIYHEQFF.

This clonotype appeared a few times. This chain links TRBV2 with TRBJ2-5; no firm D call. The length of the CDR3 is 16 residues. Trimming left V 0 bases short and J 3 bases short, with 14 bases between. Germline V lookup: CDR1 SNHLY, CDR2 FYNNEI. The CDR3 DNA is TGTGCCAGCAGTGAAGCGAACCCGGTTTACAAAGAGACCCAGTACTTC. It yields the protein CASSEANPVYKETQYF.

The rearrangement uses TRBV4-2 and TRBJ2-4; 9 bases are a match to TRBD1. Trimming at V came to 0 bases and at J to 1 base, leaving 7 bases not matched to a gene. The CDR3 totals 18 residues. Germline values: CDR1 LGHNA, CDR2 YNFKEQ. The CDR3, as DNA: TGTGCCAGCAGCCAAGAAGGGGACAGGGCTCTTGCCAAAAACATTCAGTACTTC. Translation gives CASSQEGDRALAKNIQYF.

The chain is built from TRBV9 and TRBJ2-7, with TRBD2 as a possible D gene (5 bases). The CDR3 has 13 amino acids. Trimming stripped 1 base from V and 3 bases from J, with 8 bases between. Germline CDR1 reads SGDLS; CDR2 reads YYNGEE. The CDR3 DNA is TGTGCCAGCAGCGTACGCGGGTTCTACGAGCAGTACTTC. Translating it yields CASSVRGFYEQYF.

The chain uses TRBV4-3 and TRBJ2-1, with TRBD1 identical over 12 bases. This CDR3 is built from 16 residues. Germline V gene data show CDR1 as LGHNA and CDR2 as YSLEER. Unmatched junction bases numbered 10, after V lost 4 bases and J lost 9 bases. This CDR3 reads CASSRGGDRGRVEQFF. Here the CDR3 DNA reads TGCGCCAGCAGCCGGGGAGGGGACAGGGGGCGAGTTGAGCAGTTCTTC.

The gene calls are TRBV6-2 or TRBV6-3 and TRBJ2-4; TRBD1 matches 10 bases. CDR1 is MNHEY, CDR2 SVGEGT, per germline. The junction had 13 bases not matched to a gene; V was cut back by 2 bases and J by 0 bases. This CDR3 has 20 residues. CDR3 in DNA: TGTGCCAGCAGTTACGCCCCGGGACAGGGGCCTAAGCTAGCCAAAAACATTCAGTACTTC. This gives the protein CASSYAPGQGPKLAKNIQYF.

The chain employs TRBV29-1 and TRBJ2-5, with TRBD1 identical over 9 bases. Trimming removed 6 bases from V and 5 bases from J; junction bases left unmatched: 10. The CDR3 has 14 amino acids. In germline, CDR1 is SQVTM, CDR2 ANQGSEA. CDR3 nucleotides: TGCAGCGTCGTTCCGGGACAGGGAAGTGAGACCCAGTACTTC. The encoded protein is CSVVPGQGSETQYF.

This sequence joins TRBV6-5 and TRBJ2-7; weak D call: TRBD1 (6 bases). Deletions cut 2 bases from V and 0 bases from J, with 11 bases between. The CDR3 consists of 15 residues. Germline CDR1 MNHEY, CDR2 SVGAGI. CDR3 protein: CASSYAGTLSYEQYF. In nucleotides, the CDR3 is TGTGCCAGCAGTTACGCCGGGACACTCTCCTACGAGCAGTACTTC.

This clonotype was detected only a few times. The rearrangement uses TRBV19 and TRBJ2-4, with TRBD1 matching over 11 bases. The better agreement between TRBJ2-7 and the DNA end casts doubt on the J call. The germline gives CDR1 LNHDA, CDR2 SQIVND (reference sequence). The CDR3 has 15 amino acids. CDR3 in amino acids: CASSASGTGGYEQYF. DNA of the CDR3: TGTGCCAGTAGTGCATCCGGGACAGGGGGCTACGAGCAGTACTTC.

This clonotype turned up a few times. The rearrangement uses TRBV5-5 and TRBJ1-1; D is uncertain. V was trimmed by 0 bases and J by 6 bases, leaving 6 bases between them. The germline CDR1 and CDR2 sequences are SGHKS and YYEKEE (reference sequence). The CDR3 has 12 residues. The chain's CDR3 is CASSLAVSEAFF. CDR3 DNA: TGTGCCAGCAGCTTGGCCGTATCTGAAGCTTTCTTT.

This sequence joins TRBV5-1 and TRBJ2-6; D unresolved. Germline lookup yields CDR1 SGHRS and CDR2 YFSETQ. The CDR3 is 16 residues long. V was pared by 0 bases and J by 1 base, with 8 bases between. The DNA for the CDR3 is TGCGCCAGCAGCTTGGGGCTAGGGTCTGGGGCCAACGTCCTGACTTTC. It encodes CASSLGLGSGANVLTF. The entire variable domain, with the rest obtained from reference TRBV5-1 and TRBJ2-6, is as follows: KAGVTQTPRYLIKTRGQQVTLSCSPISGHRSVSWYQQTPGQGLQFLFEYFSETQRNKGNFPGRFSGRQFSNSRSEMNVSTLELGDSALYLCASSLGLGSGANVLTFGAGSRLTVL.

The V call is TRBV10-3, the J call TRBJ2-2, with TRBD1 as a possible D gene (6 bases). The CDR3 spans 14 residues. Trimming cost V 7 bases and J 6 bases, with 15 bases left between them. In germline, CDR1 is ENHRY, CDR2 SYGVKD. CDR3: CAINPGQIAGELFF. CDR3 in DNA: TGTGCCATCAACCCAGGACAGATAGCCGGGGAGCTGTTTTTT.

The chain employs TRBV6-1 and TRBJ2-2; 10 nucleotides line up with TRBD1. The trim removed 4 bases at V and 6 bases at J, leaving 5 bases unmatched. The CDR3 has 15 amino acids. From germline, CDR1 is MNHNS and CDR2 SASEGT. In nucleotides, the CDR3 is TGTGCCAGCAGTGTATTAGGACAGGGGGCCGGGGAGCTGTTTTTT. It is translated as CASSVLGQGAGELFF.

V is TRBV28 and J is TRBJ2-7, with D tentatively TRBD1 (5 bases). V shed 5 bases and J shed 5 bases, with 16 bases lying between them. Per the germline V gene, CDR1 is MDHEN and CDR2 is SYDVKM. The CDR3 extends over 14 amino acids. The CDR3, as DNA: TGTGCCAGCAGTCAGGGTCCCTCTTCTAACGAGCAGTACTTC. Amino acid sequence: CASSQGPSSNEQYF.

On this clonotype itself: With a much larger clone just one base away, this may be a read error. The rearrangement uses TRBV6-2 or TRBV6-3 and TRBJ1-2, with 7 bases identical to TRBD1. V was pared by 5 bases and J by 2 bases, with 8 bases of the junction left unmatched. The CDR3 sequence is 15 residues long. Germline CDR1 is MNHEY and CDR2 is SVGEGT. The CDR3: CASSPRTGVNYGYTF. The CDR3 DNA reads as TGTGCCAGCAGTCCACGGACAGGAGTGAACTATGGCTACACCTTC.

The chain has TRBV4-1 and TRBJ2-5; D uncertain. This CDR3 comprises 13 residues. Per germline, CDR1 MGHRA and CDR2 YSYEKL. With 1 base removed from V and 4 bases from J, the gap between germline ends came to 7 bases. The chain's CDR3 is CASSQVTAETQYF. The CDR3 coding sequence is TGCGCCAGCAGCCAAGTGACCGCAGAGACCCAGTACTTC.

This chain links TRBV7-3 with TRBJ2-4; 11 bases are shared with TRBD2. The CDR3 is 18 amino acids. V lost 4 bases and J lost 0; bases outside the gene matches: 8. Germline-derived CDR1 and CDR2 are SGHTA and FQGTGA. The chain's CDR3 is CASSSIAGGPGAKNIQYF. As DNA, the CDR3 is TGTGCCAGCAGCTCAATAGCGGGGGGGCCTGGAGCCAAAAACATTCAGTACTTC.

This chain connects TRBV4-2 to TRBJ2-7; D is tentatively TRBD1 or TRBD2 (6 bases each). This CDR3 comprises 18 residues. Germline CDR1 is LGHNA and CDR2 is YNFKEQ. V lost 0 bases to trimming and J lost 6 bases, with 24 bases between them. CDR3 protein: CASSQDYRIPGALSEQYF. As DNA, the CDR3 is TGTGCCAGCAGCCAAGATTATCGGATTCCGGGGGCTCTCAGCGAGCAGTACTTC.

The gene calls are TRBV7-2 and TRBJ2-1; TRBD2 is a possible D gene (5 bases). V shed 5 bases and J shed 7 bases, with 12 bases lying between them. The germline CDR1 and CDR2 sequences are SGHTA and FQGNSA. CDR3 length: 13 residues. In DNA form, the CDR3 reads TGTGCCAGCAGCCCCCGTCCGGGAAATGAGCAGTTCTTC. It yields the protein CASSPRPGNEQFF.

This clonotype turned up a few times. The gene calls are TRBV12-3 or TRBV12-4 and TRBJ2-7, with D perhaps given as TRBD1 or TRBD2 (5 bases each). The CDR3 totals 14 residues. The V gene lost 6 bases and the J gene lost 6 bases, with 18 bases spanning the gap. CDR3 nucleotides: TGTGCCAGCAGCACATCCCGGGGCTCAATCGAGCAGTACTTC. Its translation is CASSTSRGSIEQYF.

The chain recombines TRBV29-1 with TRBJ1-2, with D maybe TRBD1 (5 bases). V gave up 4 bases and J gave up 3 bases, with 9 bases separating them. Per the germline V gene, CDR1 is SQVTM and CDR2 is ANQGSEA. The CDR3 has 12 amino acids. CDR3 loop: CSVVGGDYGYTF. The CDR3 DNA follows: TGCAGCGTTGTTGGGGGGGACTATGGCTACACCTTC.

This chain links TRBV5-1 with TRBJ2-1; D is uncertain. There are 16 residues in the CDR3. From germline, CDR1 is SGHRS and CDR2 YFSETQ. V was shortened by 0 bases and J by 0 bases, with 10 bases between the two germline ends. CDR3 residues: CASSLVPVSSYNEQFF. The CDR3 DNA reads TGCGCCAGCAGCTTGGTTCCCGTCAGCTCCTACAATGAGCAGTTCTTC.

In the case of this clonotype: At one of its ends the junction is not consistent with the germline gene, which may arise from a read error. This sequence joins TRBV4-2 and TRBJ2-6, with D perhaps assigned TRBD1 or TRBD2 (5 bases each). The CDR3 has 17 residues. Germline V gene lookup returns CDR1 LGHNA and CDR2 YNFKEQ. DNA for the CDR3: TGTGCCAGCAGCCAAGATGAGGGGAATACTGGGACCAACGTCCTGACTTTC. This gives the protein CASSQDEGNTGTNVLTF.

The chain recombines TRBV12-3 or TRBV12-4 with TRBJ2-7, with 8 bases lining up with TRBD1. This CDR3 region has 15 residues. Trimming cost V 5 bases and J 2 bases; bases outside gene matches: 8. The chain's CDR3 is CASSTDRAVAYEQYF. The CDR3 nucleotides read TGTGCCAGCAGTACGGACAGGGCCGTGGCCTACGAGCAGTACTTC.

The V and J genes are TRBV6-5 and TRBJ2-7, with D maybe TRBD1 (6 bases). Trimming shortened V by 4 bases and J by 11 bases, and 18 bases separated the two germline ends. The V gene's germline CDR1 is MNHEY and CDR2 SVGAGI. This CDR3 has 13 amino acids. CDR3 sequence: CASSSSDRSVEYF. The CDR3 coding sequence is TGTGCCAGCAGTTCCTCAGACAGGAGCGTTGAGTACTTC.